A single T cell receptor beta chain is shown here with its context. Its antigen remains unknown. The protocol was immunoSEQ multiplex PCR, while the TCRdb copy is restricted to in-frame clones and leaves out a portion. The sample shows roughly 67,000 clones, around 79% of them seen only once. The data originate from a study of OX40 agonist ivuxolimab in advanced cancers. Overall study: It was ivuxolimab, an agonistic anti-OX40 (CD134) antibody, that patients were treated with.

V lost 0 bases and J lost 5; bases outside the gene matches: 4. This CDR3 spans 16 amino acids. The germline V gene has CDR1 SGHNT and CDR2 YENEEA. Study-level results: Among the lowest peripheral clonal expansion occurred in 0.1-3.0 mg/kg partial responders.

This specimen consisted of CD4+ or CD8+ T cells sorted from blood, obtained in a trial of the OX40 agonist ivuxolimab. The chain combines TRBV11-3 with TRBJ2-2; 9 bases fit TRBD1. This clonotype was sampled from an adult with an advanced solid tumor such as melanoma, head and neck, liver or kidney cancer. The CDR3 region is CASSLDGGQGTGELFF. The CDR3 DNA reads TGTGCCAGCAGCTTAGATGGGGGACAGGGAACCGGGGAGCTGTTTTTT.